Listed here are 14 T cell receptor beta chains from one sample, sequenced in a study of T-cell memory formation after mild COVID-19. MiXCR was run by TCRdb on the 5' RACE reads, yielding one entry per CDR3 protein. The table has 100,000 to 120,000 distinct CDR3 sequences, roughly a sixth seen once; the top ten hold around 5.5%. The sequencing input was PBMCs or a T cell subset sorted from them (not recorded which). These receptors were collected from a man aged 18 to 30 who had mild COVID-19 (a few samples of this study predate the infection). Cell type and time point are not known.

This clonotype came up a few times. This rearrangement joins TRBV5-8 to TRBJ2-5; D gene ambiguous. Germline values: CDR1 SGHTS, CDR2 YDEGEE. Trimming cost V 4 bases and J 4 bases, with 11 bases left between them. The length of the CDR3 is 13 residues. CDR3 sequence: CASSRPPLETQYF. CDR3 sequence (DNA): TGTGCCAGCAGCCGCCCGCCACTAGAGACCCAGTACTTC.

This clonotype was observed a few times. V is TRBV5-6 and J is TRBJ2-7, with 7 bases fitting TRBD1. The CDR3 contains 15 residues. The V and J ends lost 0 bases and 2 bases, in that order; junction bases with no gene match: 5. The germline V gene has CDR1 SGHDT and CDR2 YYEEEE. CDR3 nucleotide sequence: TGTGCCAGCAGCTTGGCCCAGACAGGGACCTACGAGCAGTACGTC. Residues: CASSLAQTGTYEQYV.

This chain links TRBV20-1 with TRBJ2-6; perhaps TRBD2 as D (5 bases). Between the trimmed V and J ends, which lost 5 bases and 0 bases, there was a span of 8 bases. CDR1 DFQATT and CDR2 SNEGSKA come from the germline V gene (reference sequence). The CDR3 extends over 14 amino acids. CDR3 sequence: CSAVTSSGANVLTF. The CDR3 region has the DNA TGCAGTGCTGTAACTAGCTCTGGGGCCAACGTCCTGACTTTC.

The chain joins TRBV6-5 to TRBJ2-2, with D perhaps given as TRBD1 or TRBD2 (5 bases each). Germline values: CDR1 MNHEY, CDR2 SVGAGI. This CDR3 has 16 amino acids. V lost 4 bases and J 0 bases, leaving 12 bases between the germline ends. This CDR3 reads CASSFSGQANTGELFF. The DNA for the CDR3 is TGTGCCAGCAGTTTCTCGGGGCAAGCGAACACCGGGGAGCTGTTTTTT.

The chain has TRBV5-1 and TRBJ2-6, with D maybe TRBD1 (7 bases). The CDR3 sequence is 19 residues long. V lost 3 bases and J 0 bases, leaving 19 bases between the germline ends. Germline-derived CDR1 and CDR2 are SGHRS and YFSETQ. CDR3 bases: TGCGCCAGCAGCTCACAGGGGACTCCTTTCGCCTCTGGGGCCAACGTCCTGACTTTC. Its translation is CASSSQGTPFASGANVLTF.

Points on this clonotype: At one end, the junction sequence differs from germline, possibly due to a read error. The CDR3 protein is CASTPSRGFRGTPPHF. For the CDR3, the DNA is TGTGCCAGCACCCCATCCAGGGGTTTCCGCGGGACACCCCCCCACTTT. This sequence joins TRBV12-3 or TRBV12-4 and TRBJ1-6, with D possibly being TRBD1 (6 bases). CDR3 length equals 16 residues.

This clonotype has only a few counts. The chain is built from TRBV4-3 and TRBJ2-3; D might be TRBD2 (6 bases). The ends were cut back, 3 bases at V and 2 bases at J, with 15 bases in the middle. Per the germline V gene, CDR1 is LGHNA and CDR2 is YSLEER. This CDR3 region has 16 residues. CDR3 nucleotide sequence: TGCGCCAGCAGCCATGAGGGGACTGACTACACAGATACGCAGTATTTT. Encoded protein: CASSHEGTDYTDTQYF.

This clonotype was picked up many times. The chain uses TRBV7-2 and TRBJ2-7; either TRBD1 or TRBD2 may fit D (5 bases each). The CDR3 contains 12 residues. The germline CDR1 and CDR2 sequences are SGHTA and FQGNSA. Trimming took 5 bases from V and 10 from J, leaving 15 bases between them. The CDR3 spells CASSNHPGLQYV. The CDR3 nucleotides read TGTGCCAGCAGCAACCACCCGGGGCTTCAGTACGTC.

The chain links TRBV5-1 to TRBJ2-3; D tentatively fits TRBD1 or TRBD2 (5 bases each). The CDR3 is 14 amino acids. Trimming removed 7 bases at V and 8 bases at J, with 20 bases between. CDR1 is SGHRS, CDR2 YFSETQ, per germline. CDR3 DNA: TGCGCCAGCGGGGGACCGTCCGCCGCGGGTACGCAGTATTTT. Amino acid sequence: CASGGPSAAGTQYF.

V and J are TRBV7-2 and TRBJ2-7; 10 positions match TRBD1. Germline CDR1 is SGHTA and CDR2 is FQGNSA. CDR3 length: 15 residues. J gave up 2 bases and V 1 base, and 2 bases lay outside the gene matches. The CDR3 DNA sequence: TGTGCCAGCAGCTTAGTGGGACAGGGGCCCTACGAGCAGTACTTC. Translated: CASSLVGQGPYEQYF.

This clonotype was detected a few times. The gene calls are TRBV2 and TRBJ2-7; the D is unclear. Trimming removed 6 bases from V and 2 bases from J, with 11 bases in between. The CDR3 covers 13 residues. CDR1 SNHLY and CDR2 FYNNEI come from the germline V gene. The CDR3 is CASSQTITYEQYV. The CDR3 DNA reads TGTGCCAGCAGCCAGACAATCACCTACGAGCAGTACGTC.

The rearrangement links TRBV21-1 to TRBJ2-7; whether TRBD1, the table's D call, matches the DNA was not checked. TRBV21-1 is designated a pseudogene. This CDR3 spans 15 amino acids. DNA of the CDR3: TGTGCCAGCTGCCCCCGGGAGCGGGGGCCGACCGGGCAGTACGTC. Translation: CASCPRERGPTGQYV.

This clonotype came up a few times. This chain links TRBV10-3 with TRBJ2-1; perhaps TRBD1 as D (5 bases). Per the germline V gene, CDR1 is ENHRY and CDR2 is SYGVKD. This CDR3 region has 15 residues. Trimming pared 3 bases from V and 2 bases from J, leaving 11 bases between. The CDR3 reads CAISDRQTPYNEQFF. Written as DNA, the CDR3 is TGTGCCATCAGTGATAGACAGACCCCCTACAATGAGCAGTTCTTC.

V and J are TRBV15 and TRBJ2-1; 8 nucleotides agree with TRBD2. Germline CDR1 is LNHNV and CDR2 is YYDKDF (reference sequence). After removal of 6 bases from V and 3 bases from J, the junction contained 7 bases not matched to a gene. This CDR3 has 15 amino acids. CDR3 residues: CATRNSGGIYNEQFF. The DNA of the CDR3 is TGTGCCACCAGGAACAGCGGGGGCATCTACAATGAGCAGTTCTTC.